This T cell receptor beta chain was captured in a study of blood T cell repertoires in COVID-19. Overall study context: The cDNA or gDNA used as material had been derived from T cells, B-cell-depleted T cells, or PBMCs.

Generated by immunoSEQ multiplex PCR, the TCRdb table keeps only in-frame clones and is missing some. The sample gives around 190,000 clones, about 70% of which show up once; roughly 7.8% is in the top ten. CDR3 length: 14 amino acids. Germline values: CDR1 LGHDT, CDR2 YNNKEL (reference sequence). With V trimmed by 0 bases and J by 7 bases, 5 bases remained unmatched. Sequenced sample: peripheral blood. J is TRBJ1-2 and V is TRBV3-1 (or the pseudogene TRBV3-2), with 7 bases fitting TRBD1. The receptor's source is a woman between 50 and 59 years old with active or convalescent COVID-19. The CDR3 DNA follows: TGTGCCAGCAGCCAAGATGGAGGGGGCCGTGGCTACACCTTC. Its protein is CASSQDGGGRGYTF.